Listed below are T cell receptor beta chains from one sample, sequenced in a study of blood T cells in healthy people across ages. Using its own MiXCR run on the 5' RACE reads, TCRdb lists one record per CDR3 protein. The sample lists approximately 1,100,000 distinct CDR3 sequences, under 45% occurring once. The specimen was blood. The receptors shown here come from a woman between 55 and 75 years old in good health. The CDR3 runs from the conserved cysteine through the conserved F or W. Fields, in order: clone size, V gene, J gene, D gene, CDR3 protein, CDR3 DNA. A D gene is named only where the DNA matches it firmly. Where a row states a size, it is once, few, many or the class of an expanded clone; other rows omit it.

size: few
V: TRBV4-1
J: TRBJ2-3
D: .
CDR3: CASSQKAAKTQYF
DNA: TGCGCCAGCAGCCAAAAGGCGGCGAAGACGCAGTATTTT

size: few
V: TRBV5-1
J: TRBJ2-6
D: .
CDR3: CASSLFGMDSGANVLTF
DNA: TGCGCCAGCAGCTTGTTCGGTATGGACTCTGGGGCCAACGTCCTGACTTTC

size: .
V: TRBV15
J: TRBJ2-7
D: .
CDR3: CATSRVAIEGEQYF
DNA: TGTGCCACCAGCCGAGTGGCTATTGAAGGGGAGCAGTACTTC

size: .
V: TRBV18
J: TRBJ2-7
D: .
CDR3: CASSPSRDFHYNEQYF
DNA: TGTGCCAGCTCACCAAGCAGGGACTTCCACTACAATGAGCAGTACTTC

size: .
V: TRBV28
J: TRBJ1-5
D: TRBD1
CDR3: CASRYPGQGNQPQHF
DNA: TGTGCCAGCAGGTACCCGGGACAGGGCAATCAGCCCCAGCATTTT

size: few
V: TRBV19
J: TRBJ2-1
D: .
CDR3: CASNTGGLSFYNEQFF
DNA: TGTGCCAGTAACACGGGGGGCTTATCCTTCTACAATGAGCAGTTCTTC

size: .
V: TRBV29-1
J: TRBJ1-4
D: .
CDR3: CSVEDRVREKLFF
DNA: TGCAGCGTTGAAGACAGGGTGAGAGAAAAACTGTTTTTT

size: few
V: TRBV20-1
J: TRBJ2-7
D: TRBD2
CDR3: CSRREGSYEQYF
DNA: TGCAGTAGGCGGGAGGGTAGTTACGAGCAGTACTTC

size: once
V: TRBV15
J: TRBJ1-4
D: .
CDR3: CATSITRTTNEKLFF
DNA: TGTGCCACCAGCATAACCAGGACAACTAATGAAAAACTGTTTTTT

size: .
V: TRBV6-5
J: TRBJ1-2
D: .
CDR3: CASSYRALYGYTF
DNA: TGTGCCAGCAGTTACAGGGCCCTCTATGGCTACACCTTC

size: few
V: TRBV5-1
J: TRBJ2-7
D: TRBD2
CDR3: CASSFSGNALYEQYF
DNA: TGCGCCAGCAGCTTTAGCGGGAACGCCCTCTACGAGCAGTACTTC

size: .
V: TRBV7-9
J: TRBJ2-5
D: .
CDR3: CASSYNAGTQETQYF
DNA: TGTGCCAGCAGCTATAACGCGGGAACACAAGAGACCCAGTACTTC

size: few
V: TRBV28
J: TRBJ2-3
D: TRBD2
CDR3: CASSSSPGLAGGTQYF
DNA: TGTGCCAGCAGTTCCTCACCGGGACTAGCGGGGGGTACGCAGTATTTT

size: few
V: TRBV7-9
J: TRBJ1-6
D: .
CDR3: CASSLANSPLHF
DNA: TGTGCCAGCAGTTTGGCCAATTCACCCCTCCACTTT

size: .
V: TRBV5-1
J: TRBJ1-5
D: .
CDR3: CASSLVQLSNQPQHF
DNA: TGCGCCAGCAGCTTGGTTCAGTTAAGCAATCAGCCCCAGCATTTT

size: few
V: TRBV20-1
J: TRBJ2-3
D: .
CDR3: CSAPRRQGRRDTQYF
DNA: TGCAGTGCCCCCCGGCGGCAGGGGCGCCGAGATACGCAGTATTTT

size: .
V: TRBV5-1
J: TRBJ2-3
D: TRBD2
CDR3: CASSFGTSGRKLTDTQYF
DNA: TGCGCCAGCAGCTTCGGGACTAGCGGGAGGAAGTTGACAGATACGCAGTATTTT

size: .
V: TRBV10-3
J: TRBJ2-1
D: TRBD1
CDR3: CAIRTGTGGNEQFF
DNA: TGTGCCATCAGAACCGGGACAGGTGGCAATGAGCAGTTCTTC

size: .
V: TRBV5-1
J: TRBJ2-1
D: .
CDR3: CASSLSQASYNEQFF
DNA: TGCGCCAGCAGCTTGAGCCAGGCTTCCTACAATGAGCAGTTCTTC